This entry is about one T cell receptor (beta chain). Its specificity is unknown. TCRdb keeps only in-frame clones here, not all; method: immunoSEQ multiplex PCR. The table has under 1,100,000 clones, about 80% seen once. These data come from a study of shared clonotypes between healthy human individuals. Study as a whole: A couple of women and a few men aged 18 to 49 made up the donors. Whole-study results and caveats: Only blood was sampled, and tissue TCR repertoires likely differ from blood ones.

This CDR3 is 14 amino acids long. Between the trimmed V and J ends, which lost 5 bases and 0 bases, there was a span of 12 bases. Germline V CDR1 and CDR2: SGHRS, YFSETQ. This clonotype was sampled from a man in his late teens or twenties in good health. This chain joins TRBV5-1 and TRBJ2-7, with D perhaps TRBD2 (5 bases). Sequencing was carried out using memory CD4+ T cells sorted from blood. Specified subset: CD45RA-negative fraction. The CDR3, as DNA: TGCGCCAGCAGATGGTCTGAGGGCTCCTACGAGCAGTACTTC. It is translated as CASRWSEGSYEQYF.